Following are 25 T cell receptor beta chains from one sample sequenced in a study of regulatory T cells in long-lasting Graves disease. Specified time point: newly diagnosed GD, antithyroid drugs for less than 3 months. The authors made the TCR library using RNA they extracted from PBMCs. Construction of TCR beta libraries relied on iRepertoire HTBI primers and on Arm-PCR targeting CDR3 regions. One entry per CDR3 protein, called by TCRdb with MiXCR from the multiplex PCR reads. Among hundreds of thousands of distinct CDR3 sequences listed, 12% were seen once. This same sample was also part of a study on T cells in Graves' hyperthyroidism and ophthalmopathy.

The input for sequencing was peripheral blood mononuclear cells (PBMCs), taken at new diagnosis, from a patient treated with antithyroid drugs. The receptors originated from a woman aged 25 to 39 with Graves disease.

This clonotype was seen many times. The CDR3 protein is CASAGTRNQPQHF. CDR3 sequence (DNA): TGCGCCAGCGCAGGGACGAGGAATCAGCCCCAGCATTTT. The rearrangement joins TRBV10-2 to TRBJ1-5, with TRBD1 as a possible D gene (5 bases). V was cut by 8 bases and J by 4 bases, with 12 bases left in between. CDR3 length: 13 residues. Germline lookup yields CDR1 WSHSY and CDR2 SAAADI.

About this clonotype: A much bigger clone sits one base away, suggesting this may be a read error. The rearrangement uses TRBV4-3 and TRBJ2-5, with D perhaps matching TRBD1 (5 bases). In germline, CDR1 is LGHNA, CDR2 YSLEER. This CDR3 region has 18 residues. V lost 0 bases and J 5 bases, leaving 22 bases between the germline ends. The chain's CDR3 is CASSQDHYRPPKGETQYF. CDR3 nucleotides: TGCGCCAGCAGCCAAGATCATTACAGACCCCCAAAGGGGGAGACCCAGTACTTC.

Turning to this clonotype: A much more abundant neighbour one base away suggests this may be a read error. The CDR3 here is CASSPGPRYEQYF. The CDR3 bases are TGTGCCAGCAGCCCCGGGCCCCGCTACGAGCAGTACTTC. The chain links TRBV7-2 to TRBJ2-7; D is uncertain. CDR3 length: 13 residues. Germline V gene data show CDR1 as SGHTA and CDR2 as FQGNSA. V lost 5 bases and J lost 3, with 11 bases in between.

The table lists this clonotype with many counts. The chain couples TRBV7-8 to TRBJ1-2, with D uncertain. V lost 4 bases and J lost 8, with 14 bases in between. CDR1 is SGHVS, CDR2 FQNEAQ, per germline. This CDR3 comprises 13 residues. The CDR3 sequence is CASSSWTVGGYTF. CDR3 coding DNA: TGTGCCAGCAGCTCTTGGACGGTGGGCGGCTACACCTTC.

V is TRBV28 and J is TRBJ1-2; 7 nucleotides line up with TRBD1. The germline V gene has CDR1 MDHEN and CDR2 SYDVKM. Trimming took 5 bases from V and 0 from J; bases not matched to a gene: 6. The CDR3 contains 15 residues. Here the CDR3 reads CASSQGQLSNYGYTF. Here the CDR3 DNA reads TGTGCCAGCAGTCAGGGACAGCTATCTAACTATGGCTACACCTTC.

This clonotype was detected many times. The chain couples TRBV20-1 to TRBJ2-5; TRBD2 aligns across 11 bases. The CDR3 loop spans 16 amino acids. The ends lost 3 bases at V and 5 bases at J; junction bases unmatched: 11. Looked up from germline, CDR1 is DFQATT and CDR2 is SNEGSKA (reference sequence). CDR3 coding DNA: TGCAGTGCTAGGGGCCTAGCGGGAGGTACCATGGAGACCCAGTACTTC. Amino acid sequence: CSARGLAGGTMETQYF.

The sample holds a few counts of this clonotype. J is TRBJ1-2 and V is TRBV18; D unresolved. The CDR3 length is 18 residues. Germline CDR1 and CDR2: KGHSH and LQKENI. V was trimmed by 2 bases and J by 0 bases, leaving 19 bases between them. CDR3 sequence: CASSPRMTSADPNYGYTF. CDR3 nucleotide sequence: TGTGCCAGCTCACCAAGGATGACTTCAGCCGACCCTAACTATGGCTACACCTTC.

This clonotype was seen ten or more times. One end of the junction fails to match germline, which may point to a read error. V usage is TRBV11-2 and J usage is TRBJ1-2; maybe TRBD1 (6 bases). Germline CDR1 SGHAT, CDR2 FQNNGV. This CDR3 region has 17 residues. CDR3 DNA: TGTGCCAGCAGCCTAGACATTAGGGGGAATCCTAACTATGGCTACACCTTC. Its protein is CASSLDIRGNPNYGYTF.

CDR3 region: CSARESGTGDITNIQYF. The CDR3 DNA reads TGCAGTGCTAGAGAGAGCGGGACAGGGGACATTACTAACATTCAGTACTTC. V is TRBV20-1 and J is TRBJ2-4, with 10 bases lining up with TRBD1. The CDR3 extends over 17 amino acids. Germline-derived CDR1 and CDR2 are DFQATT and SNEGSKA (reference sequence). Trimming at V came to 0 bases and at J to 7 bases, leaving 12 bases not matched to a gene.

The genes are TRBV7-2 and TRBJ2-1, with no clear D. Germline V lookup: CDR1 SGHTA, CDR2 FQGNSA. This CDR3 spans 13 amino acids. V gave up 4 bases and J gave up 5 bases, with 9 bases separating them. The CDR3 DNA reads TGTGCCAGCAGCTCGACACACGACAATGAGCAGTTCTTC. Translation: CASSSTHDNEQFF.

Ten or more counts support this clonotype. V and J are TRBV18 and TRBJ2-1, with D hard to call. The J call is doubtful: the DNA matches TRBJ2-5 better. This CDR3 is built from 14 residues. Germline CDR1 and CDR2: KGHSH and LQKENI. This CDR3 is CASSPPALQETQYF. CDR3 coding DNA: TGTGCCAGCTCACCACCGGCACTCCAAGAGACCCAGTACTTC.

This clonotype has just a few counts. A much larger clone differs by one base, so this may be a read error. The chain joins TRBV3-1 to TRBJ1-6, with 7 bases that match TRBD1. The J segment lost 9 bases and the V segment lost 4 bases, leaving 12 bases of the junction unmatched. Germline values: CDR1 LGHDT, CDR2 YNNKEL (reference sequence). The length of the CDR3 is 16 residues. CDR3 bases: TGTGCCAGCAGCCCCTACAGGGGCCGGCCGATTTCACCCCTCCACTTT. Translating it yields CASSPYRGRPISPLHF.

This clonotype was recorded many times. The chain uses TRBV7-9 and TRBJ1-3; D unclear. V was clipped by 7 bases and J by 6 bases, with 7 bases between them. CDR1 is SEHNR and CDR2 is FQNEAQ in the germline V gene (reference sequence). The CDR3 has 11 residues. The DNA for the CDR3 is TGTGCCAGCACCACCTTAAACACCATATATTTT. Its protein product is CASTTLNTIYF.

Comment on this clonotype: With a much larger clone just one base away, this may be a read error. This chain connects TRBV20-1 to TRBJ2-5, with 9 nucleotides matching TRBD2. The CDR3 totals 14 residues. Germline V lookup: CDR1 DFQATT, CDR2 SNEGSKA (reference sequence). The CDR3 DNA is TGCAGTGCTAGAAGGCTAGCGGGAATAGAGACCCAGCACTTC. It is translated as CSARRLAGIETQHF.

Comment on this clonotype: A much more abundant neighbour one base away suggests this may be a read error. The V gene is TRBV7-2, the J gene TRBJ2-7; TRBD1 aligns across 8 bases. This CDR3 has 15 amino acids. Germline V gene data show CDR1 as SGHTA and CDR2 as FQGNSA. In DNA form, the CDR3 reads TGTGCCAGCAGCTTAAGCGGACAGGGCTCCTACAAGCAGTACTTC. Translated: CASSLSGQGSYKQYF.

In its sample, this clonotype was seen many times. This chain uses TRBV2 with TRBJ2-7; TRBD2 matches 10 bases. After removal of 6 bases from V and 0 bases from J, the junction contained 5 bases not matched to a gene. CDR1 and CDR2 (germline): SNHLY, FYNNEI. CDR3 length equals 15 residues. The CDR3: CASRGTSESSYEQYF. In DNA form, the CDR3 reads TGTGCCAGCAGGGGGACTAGCGAGAGCTCCTACGAGCAGTACTTC.

This sequence joins TRBV20-1 and TRBJ1-1; D ambiguous. Germline CDR1 reads DFQATT; CDR2 reads SNEGSKA (reference sequence). The V gene lost 0 bases and the J gene lost 6 bases, with 11 bases spanning the gap. The CDR3 spans 13 residues. CDR3 DNA sequence: TGCAGTGCTAGAGATCGGGGAGGCGCTGAAGCTTTCTTT. It codes for CSARDRGGAEAFF.

This clonotype was detected a few times. In DNA form, the CDR3 reads TGTGCCAGCAGCGTAGATGGGGACGGGGACTATGGCTACACCTTC. Encoded protein: CASSVDGDGDYGYTF. This rearrangement joins TRBV9 to TRBJ1-2, with D possibly TRBD1 on 5 matching bases. Trimming removed 0 bases from V and 3 bases from J, with 12 bases in between. There are 15 residues in the CDR3. CDR1 and CDR2 from the germline V gene are SGDLS and YYNGEE.

This clonotype has at least ten counts. The rearrangement links TRBV18 to TRBJ1-1; D is perhaps TRBD1 (5 bases). Germline lookup yields CDR1 KGHSH and CDR2 LQKENI. The CDR3 has 13 amino acids. V lost 6 bases, J lost 6 bases, and 14 bases lay in between. CDR3 amino acids: CASSLQVPPEAFF. The CDR3 DNA reads as TGTGCCAGCTCGCTACAGGTTCCTCCTGAAGCTTTCTTT.

This clonotype was seen a few times. The chain is built from TRBV20-1 and TRBJ1-5, with D possibly being TRBD1 (5 bases). The V and J ends lost 1 base and 4 bases respectively, with 11 bases between them. This CDR3 is 14 amino acids long. Germline CDR1 and CDR2: DFQATT and SNEGSKA (reference sequence). In nucleotides, the CDR3 is TGCAGTGCTAGAGGTTCAGGGAGGAATCAGCCCCAGCATTTT. Translation gives CSARGSGRNQPQHF.

V is TRBV5-1 and J is TRBJ2-3; the match to TRBD2 covers 13 bases. Per the germline V gene, CDR1 is SGHRS and CDR2 is YFSETQ. V dropped 3 bases and J dropped 6; count of bases not matched to a gene: 7. The CDR3 extends over 16 amino acids. CDR3 amino acids: CASSSWTSGSPDTQYF. In DNA form, the CDR3 reads TGCGCCAGCAGCTCCTGGACTAGCGGGAGCCCCGATACGCAGTATTTT.

This clonotype has a handful of counts. A much larger clone lies a single base off, so this may be a read error. The rearrangement uses TRBV7-8 and TRBJ2-5; D uncertain. Germline assignment: CDR1 SGHVS and CDR2 FQNEAQ. The CDR3 has 15 residues. In DNA, the CDR3 is TGTGCCAGCAGCTACGTGGGTGCCTCCCAAGAGACCCGGTACTTC. Amino acid sequence: CASSYVGASQETRYF.

This clonotype was counted at least ten times. The chain recombines TRBV5-6 with TRBJ2-7, with TRBD1 matching over 9 bases. In germline, CDR1 is SGHDT, CDR2 YYEEEE. V lost 3 bases to trimming and J lost 4 bases; unmatched junction nucleotides: 5. CDR3 length equals 14 residues. Written as DNA, the CDR3 is TGTGCCAGCAGCTGGACAGGGGAGCGTTACGAGCAGTACTTC. Amino acid sequence: CASSWTGERYEQYF.

This clonotype was observed at least ten times. J is TRBJ1-2 and V is TRBV19; D is undetermined. CDR3 length equals 14 residues. CDR1 LNHDA and CDR2 SQIVND come from the germline V gene (reference sequence). V lost 1 base, J lost 0 bases, and 6 bases lay in between. The CDR3 bases are TGTGCCAGTAGTATAGGCGGAACTAACTATGGCTACACCTTC. This sequence encodes CASSIGGTNYGYTF.

This clonotype was observed at least ten times. This chain links TRBV12-3 or TRBV12-4 with TRBJ2-3; maybe TRBD1 (6 bases). V shed 2 bases and J shed 13 bases, with 16 bases lying between them. CDR3 length: 13 amino acids. CDR3 sequence reads: CASSLLESDSKYF. CDR3 bases: TGTGCCAGCAGTTTACTTGAATCGGACAGCAAGTATTTT.